Presented here are 26 T cell receptor beta chains from one specimen sequenced in a study of CD8+CD57+ T cells in acquired aplastic anemia. Genomic DNA was employed as the template in profiling TCR beta VDJ and CDR3. TCRdb recomputed calls from the reads with MiXCR, one row per CDR3 protein. The data hold 100,000 to 150,000 distinct CDR3 sequences, with 41% observed a single time. Sample: sorted CD4+, CD8+, or CD8+CD57+ T cells (not recorded which) from PBMCs. The receptors were sampled from a human donor in good health, serving as a control.

This chain connects TRBV11-2 to TRBJ2-7; D not certain. V lost 6 bases and J 0 bases, leaving 6 bases between the germline ends. The CDR3 has 12 residues. Germline assignment: CDR1 SGHAT and CDR2 FQNNGV. CDR3 DNA sequence: TGTGCCAGCAGTGAGTACTCCTACGAGCAGTACTTC. Amino acids: CASSEYSYEQYF.

This clonotype was picked up many times. The chain joins TRBV4-1 to TRBJ1-2; D remains unclear. The CDR3 length is 14 residues. Germline-derived CDR1 and CDR2 are MGHRA and YSYEKL. Trimming cost V 4 bases and J 0 bases, with 9 bases left between them. The CDR3 sequence is CASSPSVSNYGYTF. CDR3 nucleotides: TGCGCCAGCAGCCCCTCCGTATCTAACTATGGCTACACCTTC.

A single count supports this clonotype. V is TRBV4-2 and J is TRBJ2-5, with TRBD2 identical over 9 bases. Germline CDR1 reads LGHNA; CDR2 reads YNFKEQ. Trimming at V came to 6 bases and at J to 0 bases, leaving 2 bases not matched to a gene. The CDR3 has 14 amino acids. CDR3 nucleotides: TGTGCCAGCAGTCTAGCGGGGAACCAAGAGACCCAGTACTTC. Its translation is CASSLAGNQETQYF.

This clonotype was seen repeatedly, ten times or more. The rearrangement uses TRBV24-1 and TRBJ2-5; 10 nucleotides match TRBD2. The CDR3 spans 17 residues. V shed 3 bases, J shed 4 bases, and the junction held 10 bases outside the gene matches. Germline V gene sequence: CDR1 KGHDR, CDR2 SFDVKD. CDR3 coding DNA: TGTGCCACCAGTGATAGCGGGAGGGGGCGGAAGGGAGAGACCCAGTACTTC. This translates into CATSDSGRGRKGETQYF.

The V call is TRBV19, the J call TRBJ2-3; D is perhaps TRBD1 (6 bases). V shed 1 base and J shed 3 bases, with 11 bases lying between them. The CDR3 is 15 amino acids. Germline CDR1 and CDR2: LNHDA and SQIVND (reference sequence). The DNA for the CDR3 is TGTGCCAGTAGTATAGCTGTTACAGGGACAGATACGCAGTATTTT. Its translation is CASSIAVTGTDTQYF.

V usage is TRBV19 and J usage is TRBJ1-5, with unresolved D. V gave up 5 bases and J gave up 4 bases, with 6 bases separating them. Germline CDR1 and CDR2: LNHDA and SQIVND (reference sequence). The CDR3 is 12 amino acids. CDR3 residues: CASSPMNQPQHF. CDR3 nucleotide sequence: TGTGCCAGTAGTCCGATGAATCAGCCCCAGCATTTT.

This clonotype appeared many times. This chain links TRBV2 with TRBJ1-2; a possible D gene is TRBD1 (5 bases). Trimming removed 3 bases at V and 9 bases at J, with 14 bases between. This CDR3 has 13 residues. Germline CDR1 and CDR2: SNHLY and FYNNEI. The CDR3: CASSEGQGRRYTF. CDR3 nucleotides: TGTGCCAGCAGTGAGGGCCAGGGAAGGCGCTACACCTTC.

There are many counts of this clonotype. The junction does not match germline at one end; this may be a read error. CDR3 region: CASSLASNQPQHF. The CDR3 bases are TGTGCCAGCAGTCTCGCCAGCAATCAGCCCCAGCATTTT. The chain carries TRBV5-1 and TRBJ1-5; D is unresolved. This CDR3 spans 13 amino acids. Per germline, CDR1 SGHRS and CDR2 YFSETQ.

The V and J genes are TRBV29-1 and TRBJ1-2; D perhaps matches TRBD1 (6 bases). V lost 0 bases and J lost 4, with 15 bases in between. Germline V gives CDR1 SQVTM, CDR2 ANQGSEA. The CDR3 runs to 15 residues. This CDR3 reads CSVEDVGRGVYGYTF. In DNA, the CDR3 is TGCAGCGTTGAAGATGTGGGCAGGGGAGTCTATGGCTACACCTTC.

This chain links TRBV15 with TRBJ2-7, with 9 bases identical to TRBD2. The germline CDR1 and CDR2 sequences are LNHNV and YYDKDF (reference sequence). The CDR3 runs 18 residues. V was clipped by 3 bases and J by 3 bases; unmatched bases: 15. The CDR3 DNA reads as TGTGCCACCAGCAGCCTACCGGGAGTAGCGGGGGTTAACTACGAGCAGTACTTC. As protein: CATSSLPGVAGVNYEQYF.

The table lists this clonotype with many counts. The chain joins TRBV3-1 to TRBJ1-2; unclear D gene. Germline V gene data show CDR1 as LGHDT and CDR2 as YNNKEL (reference sequence). The CDR3 consists of 15 residues. Trimming left V 1 base short and J 8 bases short, with 17 bases between. CDR3: CASSQAVLSVGGYTF. CDR3 nucleotide sequence: TGTGCCAGCAGCCAAGCTGTCTTGTCCGTGGGGGGCTACACCTTC.

This clonotype occurred many times. The rearrangement joins TRBV24-1 to TRBJ2-5; D is unclear. V gave up 5 bases and J gave up 4 bases, with 13 bases separating them. CDR3 length: 14 residues. Germline values: CDR1 KGHDR, CDR2 SFDVKD. The DNA of the CDR3 is TGTGCCACCAGTGGTCGAGAGTTTGGAGAGACCCAGTACTTC. Translation: CATSGREFGETQYF.

This clonotype was counted between two and nine times. The CDR3 DNA sequence: TGTGCCTGGTCAAAGGGATGGTATGAAAAACTGTTTTTT. As protein: CAWSKGWYEKLFF. The V gene is TRBV30, the J gene TRBJ1-4; D gene uncertain. There are 13 residues in the CDR3. Between the trimmed V and J ends, which lost 5 bases and 6 bases, there was a span of 13 bases. The germline V gene encodes CDR1 GTSNPN and CDR2 SVGIG (reference sequence).

The chain employs TRBV10-3 and TRBJ2-7; TRBD1 agrees at 9 bases. This CDR3 is 14 amino acids long. The germline V gene encodes CDR1 ENHRY and CDR2 SYGVKD. Losses at the gene ends were 4 bases for V and 3 bases for J; bases not matched to a gene: 4. CDR3 in DNA: TGTGCCATCAGTGGGGGACAGGGTTACTACGAGCAGTACTTC. Translated: CAISGGQGYYEQYF.

This clonotype has ten or more counts. The V and J genes are TRBV15 and TRBJ2-4, with 8 bases lining up with TRBD2. The V gene's germline CDR1 is LNHNV and CDR2 YYDKDF (reference sequence). Trimming took 2 bases from V and 6 from J; bases not matched to a gene: 9. The CDR3 has 16 amino acids. The CDR3 protein is CATSRIYGGGSNIQYF. DNA for the CDR3: TGTGCCACCAGCAGAATTTACGGCGGGGGGTCAAACATTCAGTACTTC.

The chain recombines TRBV10-3 with TRBJ1-5, with TRBD1 as a possible D gene (5 bases). Deletions cut 0 bases from V and 7 bases from J, with 13 bases between. This CDR3 comprises 15 residues. Per the germline V gene, CDR1 is ENHRY and CDR2 is SYGVKD. CDR3 nucleotides: TGTGCCATCAGTGAGTCGATCGGGGCACAACAGCCCCAGCATTTT. This sequence encodes CAISESIGAQQPQHF.

CDR3 region: CSARDGYAGGEQYF. The CDR3 nucleotides are TGCAGTGCTAGAGACGGCTATGCCGGTGGAGAGCAGTACTTC. The J gene is TRBJ2-7, the V gene TRBV20-1; no definite D call. Germline V CDR1 and CDR2: DFQATT, SNEGSKA (reference sequence). The CDR3 contains 14 residues. The V end lost 0 bases, the J end lost 7 bases, and 16 bases lay between the germline ends.

The chain combines TRBV29-1 with TRBJ1-2; no definite D call. Trimming removed 8 bases at V and 4 bases at J, with 14 bases between. There are 12 residues in the CDR3. Germline V gene data show CDR1 as SQVTM and CDR2 as ANQGSEA. The CDR3 DNA follows: TGCAGCACACGCACCGTGTCCTATGGCTACACCTTC. The encoded protein is CSTRTVSYGYTF.

This clonotype was seen many times. This sequence joins TRBV19 and TRBJ2-5; TRBD1 agrees at 7 bases. Per germline, CDR1 LNHDA and CDR2 SQIVND (reference sequence). Trimming cost V 5 bases and J 3 bases; bases outside gene matches: 12. This CDR3 comprises 16 residues. The DNA for the CDR3 is TGTGCCAGTAGTGTGCGACAGGGATTGGCGGAAGAGACCCAGTACTTC. Protein: CASSVRQGLAEETQYF.

The sample holds many counts of this clonotype. The V and J genes are TRBV7-2 and TRBJ2-7; 9 bases match TRBD1. V was pared by 5 bases and J by 4 bases, with 9 bases of the junction left unmatched. The CDR3 totals 15 residues. The germline gives CDR1 SGHTA, CDR2 FQGNSA. In DNA, the CDR3 is TGTGCCAGCAGCACTACCGGGACAGGGACGTACGAGCAGTACTTC. Translation: CASSTTGTGTYEQYF.

This sequence joins TRBV7-8 and TRBJ2-5; D unresolved. V was shortened by 2 bases and J by 5 bases, with 3 bases between the two germline ends. Germline-derived CDR1 and CDR2 are SGHVS and FQNEAQ. The CDR3 has 11 amino acids. The CDR3 here is CASSLTETQYF. The CDR3, as DNA: TGTGCCAGCAGCTTAACTGAGACCCAGTACTTC.

The gene calls are TRBV11-2 and TRBJ2-3, with 11 bases that match TRBD2. Germline V lookup: CDR1 SGHAT, CDR2 FQNNGV. J was trimmed by 6 bases and V by 5 bases; bases with no gene match: 7. The CDR3 contains 15 residues. The DNA for the CDR3 is TGTGCCAGCAGCCCTTCTAGCGGGGGGTATGATACGCAGTATTTT. It yields the protein CASSPSSGGYDTQYF. Drawing the rest from reference TRBV11-2 and TRBJ2-3, the complete variable domain is EAGVAQSPRYKIIEKRQSVAFWCNPISGHATLYWYQQILGQGPKLLIQFQNNGVVDDSQLPKDRFSAERLKGVDSTLKIQPAKLEDSAVYLCASSPSSGGYDTQYFGPGTRLTVL.

For this clonotype: A much larger clone differs from this one at a single base, so this may be a read error. V is TRBV7-9 and J is TRBJ2-3; D remains unclear. V was pared by 5 bases and J by 6 bases, with 9 bases between. Germline V lookup: CDR1 SEHNR, CDR2 FQNEAQ (reference sequence). There are 12 residues in the CDR3. The CDR3 bases are TGTGCCAGCAGCCCCTTTGAGGATACGCAGTATTTT. It yields the protein CASSPFEDTQYF.

The chain has TRBV5-1 and TRBJ2-3, with TRBD2 matching 7 bases. Germline CDR1 SGHRS, CDR2 YFSETQ. The CDR3 has 16 residues. The CDR3 spells CASGLGGDPTTDTQYF. The CDR3 DNA sequence: TGCGCGAGCGGCTTGGGAGGGGATCCAACCACAGATACGCAGTATTTT.

V and J are TRBV6-1 and TRBJ2-7; D may match TRBD1 or TRBD2 (5 bases each). Trimming took 1 base from V and 3 from J, leaving 16 bases between them. Germline V CDR1 and CDR2: MNHNS, SASEGT. The CDR3 contains 16 residues. CDR3 protein: CASSEEWDPSFYEQYF. The DNA of the CDR3 is TGTGCCAGCAGTGAAGAGTGGGACCCGTCCTTCTACGAGCAGTACTTC.

As concerns this clonotype: The conserved final phenylalanine or tryptophan is absent from the CDR3, which likely points to a read error. The limits of the CDR3 on the DNA are not certain, so only TCRdb's listed CDR3 is given. The chain combines TRBV29-1 with TRBJ2-3; TRBD2, as called in the table, went unchecked against the DNA. The V gene's germline CDR1 is SQVTM and CDR2 ANQGSEA. The CDR3 comprises 13 residues, both ends counted. The CDR3 sequence is CSVELALQHTQFL.